Below, one T cell receptor beta chain is given with its context. What it binds is not known. The sample originates from a study of OX40 agonist ivuxolimab in advanced cancers. As for the study in general: The patients' treatment was ivuxolimab, an agonistic anti-OX40 (CD134) antibody. Three patients responded partially, comprising one with hepatocellular carcinoma and two with cutaneous melanoma. Treatment received earlier with anti-PD-1, anti-PD-L1 or anti-CTLA-4 agents was allowed, and under 50% had some. Study-wide results and caveats: CD4+ and CD8+ blood T cells expanded clonally by week 6 at 0.1 to 3.0 mg/kg.

The data were produced by immunoSEQ multiplex PCR, yet TCRdb's version contains in-frame clones alone and is incomplete. The table has some 70,000 clones, roughly 90% seen once. There are 16 residues in the CDR3. Germline V gives CDR1 MNHNY, CDR2 SVGAGI (reference sequence). V was trimmed by 5 bases and J by 5 bases, leaving 19 bases between them. The gene calls are TRBV6-6 and TRBJ1-5; TRBD1 is a possible D gene (5 bases). This TCR came from an adult with an advanced solid tumor such as melanoma, head and neck, liver or kidney cancer. Specimen: CD4+ or CD8+ T cells sorted from blood, collected in a trial of the OX40 agonist ivuxolimab. The CDR3: CASSPTWKGADQPQHF. As DNA, the CDR3 is TGTGCCAGCAGTCCCACCTGGAAAGGGGCTGATCAGCCCCAGCATTTT.